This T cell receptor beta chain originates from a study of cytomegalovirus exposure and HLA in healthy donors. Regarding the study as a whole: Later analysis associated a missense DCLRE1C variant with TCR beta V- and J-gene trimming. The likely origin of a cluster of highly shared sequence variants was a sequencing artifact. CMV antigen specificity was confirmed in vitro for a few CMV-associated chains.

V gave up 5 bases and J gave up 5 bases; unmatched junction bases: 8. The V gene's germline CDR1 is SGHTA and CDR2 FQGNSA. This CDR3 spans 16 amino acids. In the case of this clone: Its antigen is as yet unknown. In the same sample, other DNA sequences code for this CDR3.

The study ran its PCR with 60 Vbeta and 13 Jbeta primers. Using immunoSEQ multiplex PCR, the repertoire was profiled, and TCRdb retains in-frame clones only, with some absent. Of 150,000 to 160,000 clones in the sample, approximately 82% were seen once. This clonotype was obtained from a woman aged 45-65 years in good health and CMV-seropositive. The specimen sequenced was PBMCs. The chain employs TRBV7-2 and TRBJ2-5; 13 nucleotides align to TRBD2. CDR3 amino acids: CASSTTSGGATETQYF. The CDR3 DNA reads TGTGCCAGCAGCACAACTAGCGGGGGGGCGACGGAGACCCAGTACTTC. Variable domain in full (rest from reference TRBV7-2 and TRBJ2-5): GAGVSQSPSNKVTEKGKDVELRCDPISGHTALYWYRQSLGQGLEFLIYFQGNSAPDKSGLPSDRFSAERTGGSVSTLTIQRTQQEDSAVYLCASSTTSGGATETQYFGPGTRLLVL.